This is a list of T cell receptor beta chains from one sample in a study of vaccination and CD4 T cells after COVID-19. These receptors' targets are unknown. TCRdb reprocessed the PCR reads with MiXCR, giving one entry per CDR3 protein. The sample consists of about 20,000 distinct CDR3 sequences, around 50% of them appearing once. Sequencing was performed on CD4+ T cells from blood, cultured in vitro. The receptors stem from a human donor who had recovered from COVID-19. CDR3s leave out the opening cysteine and the closing phenylalanine or tryptophan.

V gene: TRBV12-3/TRBV12-4; J gene: TRBJ1-1; CDR3 protein: ASSPLRLGNTEAF
V gene: TRBV7-2; J gene: TRBJ2-2; CDR3 protein: ASSLVSTGELF
V gene: TRBV11-3; J gene: TRBJ1-5; CDR3 protein: ASSGGQGSNQPQH
V gene: TRBV10-3; J gene: TRBJ2-3; CDR3 protein: AITRLAGGTDTQY
V gene: TRBV6-1; J gene: TRBJ1-5; CDR3 protein: ASSTDRYQPQH
V gene: TRBV23-1; J gene: TRBJ1-2; CDR3 protein: ASHPPRGSPSPYGYT
V gene: TRBV20-1; J gene: TRBJ2-1; CDR3 protein: SARRLAGGPGEQF
V gene: TRBV7-9; J gene: TRBJ2-2; CDR3 protein: ASSLNARGGAGNTGELF
V gene: TRBV28; J gene: TRBJ2-3; CDR3 protein: ASSHRLGQSLAGGTDTQY
V gene: TRBV28; J gene: TRBJ2-3; CDR3 protein: ASSPSQLSSTDTQY
V gene: TRBV2; J gene: TRBJ2-1; CDR3 protein: ASKGGGALNEQF
V gene: TRBV4-1; J gene: TRBJ1-1; CDR3 protein: ASSQDHRVGEAF
V gene: TRBV5-6; J gene: TRBJ2-3; CDR3 protein: ASRDSGASTDTQY
V gene: TRBV28; J gene: TRBJ2-7; CDR3 protein: ASRASREQY
V gene: TRBV6-5; J gene: TRBJ2-1; CDR3 protein: ASSYSSGSPYLNEQF
V gene: TRBV2; J gene: TRBJ2-7; CDR3 protein: ASSEEGRVGYEQY
V gene: TRBV6-1; J gene: TRBJ1-6; CDR3 protein: ASSTIRAYNSPLH
V gene: TRBV18; J gene: TRBJ2-7; CDR3 protein: ASSPRSGDGTGGPYEQY
V gene: TRBV6-5; J gene: TRBJ2-1; CDR3 protein: ASSYSPKLRDRGYNEQF
V gene: TRBV7-8; J gene: TRBJ1-5; CDR3 protein: ASSLDPQRNQPQH
V gene: TRBV20-1; J gene: TRBJ2-7; CDR3 protein: SANGGLSYEQY
V gene: TRBV20-1; J gene: TRBJ2-5; CDR3 protein: SARDQEVSQETQY
V gene: TRBV6-1; J gene: TRBJ2-5; CDR3 protein: ASKGSHREETQY
V gene: TRBV7-3; J gene: TRBJ2-3; CDR3 protein: ASSLQGAREDTQY
V gene: TRBV5-1; J gene: TRBJ2-5; CDR3 protein: ASSKQDSLSETQY
V gene: TRBV18; J gene: TRBJ2-6; CDR3 protein: ASSPPLDRASGANVLT
V gene: TRBV28; J gene: TRBJ2-7; CDR3 protein: ASSLLQYEQY
V gene: TRBV28; J gene: TRBJ1-1; CDR3 protein: ASSLVGGRANTEAF
V gene: TRBV6-5; J gene: TRBJ1-1; CDR3 protein: ASSYSRQNQWYTEAF
V gene: TRBV7-2; J gene: TRBJ2-2; CDR3 protein: ASSLDGTGVLTGELF
V gene: TRBV12-3/TRBV12-4; J gene: TRBJ1-6; CDR3 protein: ASSLTTRLGLGSPLH
V gene: TRBV11-1; J gene: TRBJ2-2; CDR3 protein: ASTAWGGLRVVTGELF
V gene: TRBV11-3; J gene: TRBJ1-5; CDR3 protein: ASSHGGQPQH
V gene: TRBV6-5; J gene: TRBJ1-2; CDR3 protein: ASSYSGVHYGYT
V gene: TRBV25-1; J gene: TRBJ2-1; CDR3 protein: ASSEWGQSNEQF
V gene: TRBV29-1; J gene: TRBJ2-3; CDR3 protein: SVVWDRVDSGSFTDTQY
V gene: TRBV2; J gene: TRBJ2-5; CDR3 protein: ASSLGTGRETQY
V gene: TRBV18; J gene: TRBJ2-7; CDR3 protein: ASSPQQGYEQY
V gene: TRBV9; J gene: TRBJ1-6; CDR3 protein: ASSVAGAKSPLH
V gene: TRBV28; J gene: TRBJ2-6; CDR3 protein: ATTVGANVLT
V gene: TRBV5-3; J gene: TRBJ2-7; CDR3 protein: ARSSGQGEYEQY
V gene: TRBV24-1; J gene: TRBJ1-2; CDR3 protein: ATSDQWGYT
V gene: TRBV28; J gene: TRBJ1-1; CDR3 protein: ASSKQGASTEAF
V gene: TRBV15; J gene: TRBJ1-5; CDR3 protein: ATSRSLGPQH
V gene: TRBV21-1; J gene: TRBJ2-7; CDR3 protein: ASSRSAPCEQY
V gene: TRBV25-1; J gene: TRBJ2-3; CDR3 protein: ASSESLTGIGTDTQY
V gene: TRBV10-3; J gene: TRBJ1-5; CDR3 protein: AISESGTGNQPQH
V gene: TRBV7-3; J gene: TRBJ2-7; CDR3 protein: ASREGQGGTGSYEQY
V gene: TRBV6-1; J gene: TRBJ1-2; CDR3 protein: ASSVGGALGYGYT
V gene: TRBV20-1; J gene: TRBJ2-4; CDR3 protein: SASVLAKNIQY